A single sample is the source of the 7 T cell receptor beta chains below, sequenced in a study of vaccination and CD4 T cells after COVID-19. A single record per CDR3 protein comes from TCRdb applying MiXCR to the PCR reads. The data hold 20,000 to 25,000 distinct CDR3 sequences, with around 50% observed a single time. The sequencing used CD4+ T cells from blood, collected before SARS-CoV-2 vaccination. These receptor sequences come from a human donor who had recovered from COVID-19.

V and J are TRBV5-1 and TRBJ1-6, with a weak D call TRBD1 (5 bases). The CDR3 consists of 15 residues. Germline CDR1 reads SGHRS; CDR2 reads YFSETQ. With 0 bases removed from V and 3 bases from J, the gap between germline ends came to 7 bases. The CDR3 loop reads CASSLDRSYNSPLHF. The DNA for the CDR3 is TGCGCCAGCAGCTTGGACAGGAGCTATAATTCACCCCTCCACTTT.

This clonotype turned up a few times. CDR3 bases: TGCAGTGCGAGGCTAGCGGGAAGCTACGAGCAGTACTTC. Its translation is CSARLAGSYEQYF. This rearrangement joins TRBV20-1 to TRBJ2-7; 9 bases align to TRBD2. V trimming: 6 bases; J trimming: 3 bases; junction bases outside the gene matches: 6. In germline, CDR1 is DFQATT, CDR2 SNEGSKA (reference sequence). The length of the CDR3 is 13 residues.

The chain is built from TRBV7-9 and TRBJ2-1; 12 bases fit TRBD1. V was clipped by 7 bases and J by 7 bases; unmatched bases: 14. Germline CDR1 reads SEHNR; CDR2 reads FQNEAQ (reference sequence). The CDR3 loop spans 17 amino acids. The CDR3 DNA reads as TGTGCCAGCATCCTCCTCTCCGGGACAGGGGGCTGGAATGAGCAGTTCTTC. Protein product: CASILLSGTGGWNEQFF.

The rearrangement uses TRBV12-3 or TRBV12-4 and TRBJ1-1; 8 bases are shared with TRBD1. CDR3 length: 14 amino acids. With 4 bases clipped from V and 1 base from J, the junction kept 2 bases outside the gene matches. CDR3 residues: CASSSQGGNTEAFF. CDR3 sequence (DNA): TGTGCCAGCAGTTCACAGGGGGGGAACACTGAAGCTTTCTTT.

In its sample, this clonotype was seen a few times. V and J are TRBV20-1 and TRBJ2-5; 9 nucleotides line up with TRBD1. Germline lookup yields CDR1 DFQATT and CDR2 SNEGSKA (reference sequence). V was pared by 0 bases and J by 5 bases, with 7 bases of the junction left unmatched. The CDR3 has 15 amino acids. CDR3: CSARDPTGGGETQYF. The CDR3 nucleotides read TGCAGTGCTAGAGATCCAACAGGGGGCGGGGAGACCCAGTACTTC.

This chain uses TRBV7-6 with TRBJ2-3; 9 bases map to TRBD2. V was pared by 4 bases and J by 4 bases, with 6 bases of the junction left unmatched. The CDR3 length is 15 residues. Germline lookup yields CDR1 SGHVS and CDR2 FNYEAQ. The CDR3 DNA reads as TGTGCCAGCAGCTCTGTAGCGGGAGCATCAGATACGCAGTATTTT. Protein sequence: CASSSVAGASDTQYF.

The chain recombines TRBV10-3 with TRBJ2-2; 8 nucleotides agree with TRBD1. The germline gives CDR1 ENHRY, CDR2 SYGVKD. The length of the CDR3 is 17 residues. Unmatched junction bases numbered 7, after V lost 1 base and J lost 3 bases. CDR3 nucleotides: TGTGCCATCAGTGAGTTAGGACAGGGACTGGACACCGGGGAGCTGTTTTTT. It translates to CAISELGQGLDTGELFF.